The T cell receptor (beta chain) described here comes from a study of beta chain features in type 1 diabetes. Looking at the study overall: On cell yields, gender and age, patients and healthy donors were similar. Findings of the study overall: For patients, the naive, central memory and Treg TCRB repertoires appeared more alike than for healthy donors. Shortening of TCRB CDR3s, moderate but significant, appeared in all four CD4+ subsets of Type 1 diabetes patients.

On this clone itself: Its specificity is unknown.

As every portion of the isolated RNA was reverse transcribed, the sequencing read expressed TCRB transcripts. Measured with immunoSEQ multiplex PCR; TCRdb has only the in-frame clones, and not every one. In the table there are approximately 260,000 clones, 20% of which are singletons. Trimming stripped 3 bases from V and 0 bases from J, with 5 bases between. The germline CDR1 and CDR2 sequences are MNHNS and SASEGT. There are 14 residues in the CDR3. The source material was naive CD4+ T cells from blood. V is TRBV6-1 and J is TRBJ2-2; no clear D. The receptor comes from a woman between 40 and 50 years old with type 1 diabetes. The CDR3, as DNA: TGTGCCAGCAGTGACTATCCGAACACCGGGGAGCTGTTTTTT. This gives the protein CASSDYPNTGELFF.